The next 27 T cell receptor beta chains were all read from a single sample in a study of cytomegalovirus exposure and HLA in healthy donors. The primer mix had 60 Vbeta and 13 Jbeta primers. TCRdb's copy holds only in-frame clones and misses some; the assay was immunoSEQ multiplex PCR. The sample consists of 100,000 to 120,000 clones, over 65% of them appearing once. The specimen was PBMCs. Every receptor here comes from a woman in her twenties or thirties in good health and CMV-seronegative.

This chain connects TRBV28 to TRBJ2-6; TRBD2 might be the D (5 bases). CDR1 is MDHEN and CDR2 is SYDVKM in the germline V gene. This CDR3 spans 15 amino acids. Between the trimmed V and J ends, which lost 8 bases and 1 base, there was a span of 12 bases. The CDR3 DNA is TGTGCCAGCGTTAAATCGGGGTCTGGGGCCAACGTCCTGACTTTC. Translation: CASVKSGSGANVLTF.

This clone was observed a handful of times. The rearrangement joins TRBV10-3 to TRBJ1-2; D possibly corresponds to TRBD1 (6 bases). The germline V and J ends were trimmed by 10 bases and 5 bases, with 23 bases remaining between them. Germline values: CDR1 ENHRY, CDR2 SYGVKD. This CDR3 has 15 amino acids. CDR3 in DNA: TGTGCCACGCTTAATCGGGGGGCGCTTCAGTATGGCTACACCTTC. This encodes CATLNRGALQYGYTF.

The chain joins TRBV18 to TRBJ1-2; TRBD1 aligns across 10 bases. Trimming removed 3 bases from V and 8 bases from J; junction bases left unmatched: 0. Looked up from germline, CDR1 is KGHSH and CDR2 is LQKENI. The CDR3 is 12 amino acids. Here the CDR3 reads CASSPGQGGYTF. CDR3 nucleotides: TGTGCCAGCTCACCGGGACAGGGGGGCTACACCTTC.

V usage is TRBV4-2 and J usage is TRBJ1-3, with D unclear. The CDR3 spans 16 residues. V lost 1 base and J lost 0, with 10 bases in between. Germline values: CDR1 LGHNA, CDR2 YNFKEQ. This chain's CDR3 is CASSQGREDSGNTIYF. Written as DNA, the CDR3 is TGTGCCAGCAGCCAAGGTCGAGAGGACTCTGGAAACACCATATATTTT.

The chain uses TRBV7-3 and TRBJ2-7, with D perhaps matching TRBD2 (5 bases). The CDR3 is made up of 13 amino acids. Trimming removed 5 bases from V and 3 bases from J, with 11 bases in between. The germline V gene encodes CDR1 SGHTA and CDR2 FQGTGA. The CDR3 loop is CASSPPGGYEQYF. CDR3 coding DNA: TGTGCCAGCAGCCCGCCAGGAGGCTACGAGCAGTACTTC.

V is TRBV18 and J is TRBJ1-2; the match to TRBD1 covers 9 bases. The germline V gene encodes CDR1 KGHSH and CDR2 LQKENI. Unmatched junction bases numbered 2, after V lost 2 bases and J lost 4 bases. The CDR3 is 14 amino acids. The CDR3 here is CASSPGDRAYGYTF. The CDR3 DNA reads TGTGCCAGCTCACCAGGGGACAGGGCCTATGGCTACACCTTC.

This clone was recorded many times. The V gene is TRBV4-3, the J gene TRBJ2-2; 8 nucleotides agree with TRBD2. The CDR3 is made up of 16 amino acids. Germline V CDR1 and CDR2: LGHNA, YSLEER. Trimming removed 0 bases from V and 4 bases from J; junction bases left unmatched: 4. The DNA of the CDR3 is TGCGCCAGCAGCCAAGAGGTCCTAGCGGGCACCGGGGAGCTGTTTTTT. Translation gives CASSQEVLAGTGELFF.

This clone was observed a handful of times. The V and J genes are TRBV7-9 and TRBJ2-7; 7 positions match TRBD1. Germline loops: CDR1 SEHNR, CDR2 FQNEAQ (reference sequence). With V trimmed by 4 bases and J by 1 base, 1 base remained unmatched. The CDR3 has 13 residues. The CDR3 loop is CASSSGQSYEQYF. Here the CDR3 DNA reads TGTGCCAGCAGCTCGGGACAGTCCTACGAGCAGTACTTC.

The chain recombines TRBV6-5 with TRBJ1-2; weak D call: TRBD1 (5 bases). The CDR3 is 13 residues long. Trimming shortened V by 3 bases and J by 8 bases, and 13 bases separated the two germline ends. Per germline, CDR1 MNHEY and CDR2 SVGAGI. This CDR3 reads CASSYDRGGGYTF. The CDR3 DNA sequence: TGTGCCAGCAGTTATGACCGGGGGGGAGGCTACACCTTC.

The chain has TRBV30 and TRBJ2-4; D might be TRBD1 (6 bases). The CDR3 contains 13 residues. V was shortened by 6 bases and J by 0 bases, with 9 bases between the two germline ends. In germline, CDR1 is GTSNPN, CDR2 SVGIG (reference sequence). The CDR3 sequence is CACGQLAKNIQYF. The CDR3 bases are TGTGCCTGTGGACAGCTAGCCAAAAACATTCAGTACTTC.

This sequence joins TRBV7-9 and TRBJ2-7; 7 bases map to TRBD1. This CDR3 region has 15 residues. The germline CDR1 and CDR2 sequences are SEHNR and FQNEAQ (reference sequence). V was pared by 4 bases and J by 0 bases, with 6 bases of the junction left unmatched. The CDR3 protein is CASSSPGQSSYEQYF. The CDR3 coding sequence is TGTGCCAGCAGCTCTCCGGGACAGAGCTCCTACGAGCAGTACTTC.

The chain joins TRBV27 to TRBJ2-7; 10 bases align to TRBD2. The CDR3 spans 15 residues. Per germline, CDR1 MNHEY and CDR2 SMNVEV (reference sequence). V shed 5 bases, J shed 2 bases, and the junction held 6 bases outside the gene matches. CDR3 bases: TGTGCCAGCAGTCCCGTACTAGCGGGAACCTACGAGCAGTACTTC. Translated, it gives CASSPVLAGTYEQYF.

The J gene is TRBJ2-1, the V gene TRBV25-1; D is possibly TRBD1 (6 bases). CDR3 length: 11 residues. Trimming cost V 2 bases and J 14 bases, with 10 bases left between them. CDR1 is MGHDK and CDR2 is SYGVNS in the germline V gene. The CDR3, as DNA: TGTGCCAGCAGTGAAAGGGACATGAAGTTCTTC. It is translated as CASSERDMKFF.

This clone has just one count. The chain joins TRBV4-3 to TRBJ1-2, with D unclear. The germline V gene has CDR1 LGHNA and CDR2 YSLEER. The germline V and J ends were trimmed by 6 bases and 0 bases, with 14 bases remaining between them. The CDR3 sequence is 15 residues long. The CDR3 DNA follows: TGCGCCAGCAGTACTACTGTGGCAACTAACTATGGCTACACCTTC. Translation: CASSTTVATNYGYTF.

CDR3 bases: TGTGCCAGCAGTGCCGATGGGGGCGGGAGGAAGTTCGGAGCCAAAAACATTCAGTACTTC. Amino acids: CASSADGGGRKFGAKNIQYF. The chain has TRBV6-1 and TRBJ2-4; 8 bases line up with TRBD2. Germline CDR1 is MNHNS and CDR2 is SASEGT. This CDR3 is built from 20 residues. J lost 0 bases, V lost 4 bases, and 17 bases had no gene match.

This chain connects TRBV9 to TRBJ2-1; D remains ambiguous. Trimming shortened V by 4 bases and J by 3 bases, and 14 bases separated the two germline ends. The length of the CDR3 is 15 residues. The germline CDR1 and CDR2 sequences are SGDLS and YYNGEE. CDR3 coding DNA: TGTGCCAGCAGCCCTGGCTCCCCCCTCTACAATGAGCAGTTCTTC. Amino acids: CASSPGSPLYNEQFF.

The chain has TRBV4-1 and TRBJ2-4, with TRBD1 matching over 7 bases. V gave up 6 bases and J gave up 5 bases; unmatched junction bases: 4. CDR1 and CDR2 from the germline V gene are MGHRA and YSYEKL. There are 13 residues in the CDR3. In nucleotides, the CDR3 is TGCGCCAGCAGTCGACAGGGCGAAAACATTCAGTACTTC. Its translation is CASSRQGENIQYF.

The CDR3 region is CASDEKEGFGYTF. The CDR3 nucleotides are TGTGCCTCAGACGAAAAGGAGGGTTTTGGCTACACCTTC. The chain is built from TRBV7-9 and TRBJ1-2; D remains ambiguous. The CDR3 length is 13 residues. The germline gives CDR1 SEHNR, CDR2 FQNEAQ (reference sequence). V was cut by 11 bases and J by 7 bases, with 20 bases left in between. Combining the CDR3 with reference TRBV7-9 and TRBJ1-2 gives the whole variable domain DTGVSQNPRHKITKRGQNVTFRCDPISEHNRLYWYRQTLGQGPEFLTYFQNEAQLEKSRLLSDRFSAERPKGSFSTLEIQRTEQGDSAMYLCASDEKEGFGYTFGSGTRLTVV.

The count of this clone is one. The rearrangement links TRBV7-9 to TRBJ2-3, with D possibly matching TRBD2 (5 bases). The CDR3 is 15 amino acids. V dropped 3 bases and J dropped 2 bases, with 12 bases sitting between them. Germline V gives CDR1 SEHNR, CDR2 FQNEAQ (reference sequence). DNA for the CDR3: TGTGCCAGCAGCTTTAGAGGGATTTTCACAGATACGCAGTATTTT. Its protein is CASSFRGIFTDTQYF.

The rearrangement joins TRBV5-1 to TRBJ1-4, with 9 nucleotides matching TRBD1. Germline CDR1 reads SGHRS; CDR2 reads YFSETQ. V lost 4 bases, J lost 7 bases, and 11 bases stayed unmatched. CDR3 length: 16 amino acids. CDR3 bases: TGCGCCAGCAGCCAATACACAGGGGGCCTCATTGAAAAACTGTTTTTT. This translates into CASSQYTGGLIEKLFF.

This clone turned up a few times. J is TRBJ1-1 and V is TRBV4-3; D not certain. Trimming took off 5 bases at V and 4 bases at J, with 8 bases between the two ends. Looked up from germline, CDR1 is LGHNA and CDR2 is YSLEER. The CDR3 consists of 12 residues. CDR3 loop: CASSGRGTEAFF. The CDR3 DNA reads as TGCGCCAGCAGCGGCCGGGGCACTGAAGCTTTCTTT.

V usage is TRBV28 and J usage is TRBJ1-5; 8 bases line up with TRBD1. The V gene's germline CDR1 is MDHEN and CDR2 SYDVKM. The CDR3 totals 18 residues. With 6 bases clipped from V and 0 bases from J, the junction kept 13 bases outside the gene matches. CDR3 amino acids: CASSNPGQALNSNQPQHF. The CDR3 region has the DNA TGTGCCAGCAGCAATCCGGGACAGGCCCTCAATAGCAATCAGCCCCAGCATTTT.

V usage is TRBV30 and J usage is TRBJ1-1; 7 nucleotides align to TRBD1. This CDR3 is 15 amino acids long. The V gene end was trimmed by 2 bases and the J gene end by 1 base; junction bases not matched to a gene: 7. Germline assignment: CDR1 GTSNPN and CDR2 SVGIG (reference sequence). The CDR3: CAWSRYGTANTEAFF. The CDR3 DNA reads TGTGCCTGGAGTCGATACGGGACAGCGAACACTGAAGCTTTCTTT.

CDR3 amino acids: CASSPRTSGVPDTQYF. The CDR3 DNA sequence: TGTGCCAGCAGCCCCCGGACTAGCGGGGTACCAGATACGCAGTATTTT. The V and J genes are TRBV9 and TRBJ2-3; TRBD2 matches at 12 bases. The CDR3 consists of 16 residues. The V segment lost 4 bases and the J segment 4 bases; nucleotides outside the gene matches: 7. In germline, CDR1 is SGDLS, CDR2 YYNGEE.

This chain connects TRBV4-2 to TRBJ2-7, with D perhaps matching TRBD1 (6 bases). This CDR3 spans 14 amino acids. Germline loops: CDR1 LGHNA, CDR2 YNFKEQ. The V gene lost 4 bases and the J gene lost 6 bases, with 16 bases spanning the gap. As DNA, the CDR3 is TGTGCCAGCAGCCCCCTCCCGACAGGTTCCGAGCAGTACTTC. It codes for CASSPLPTGSEQYF.

The chain links TRBV29-1 to TRBJ2-7; D remains unclear. V was trimmed by 0 bases and J by 2 bases, leaving 11 bases between them. The germline CDR1 and CDR2 sequences are SQVTM and ANQGSEA. The CDR3 covers 14 residues. CDR3 DNA sequence: TGCAGCGTTGAAGATCCCCGCGTTGCCTACGAGCAGTACTTC. Amino acid sequence: CSVEDPRVAYEQYF.

The chain combines TRBV7-2 with TRBJ1-5; the D gene is possibly TRBD1 (5 bases). The V end was cut by 1 base, the J end by 10 bases, with 17 bases between. The CDR3 runs to 15 residues. Germline CDR1 is SGHTA and CDR2 is FQGNSA. CDR3 amino acids: CASSLGGGLHSPQHF. CDR3 nucleotide sequence: TGTGCCAGCAGCTTAGGGGGGGGACTCCATAGTCCCCAGCATTTT.